This TCR beta chain originates from a study of shared clonotypes between healthy human individuals. The unsorted PBMC sample used ten immunoSEQ deep assay plates. Original methodology: ImmunoSEQ yielded junction-only sequences lacking quality scores, so filtering differed. The method was immunoSEQ multiplex PCR; TCRdb's version includes in-frame clones alone and lacks a portion of them. V and J calls and clone size are given by that table; D and trimming were obtained from the DNA. The repertoire holds around 500,000 clones, with less than 80% as singletons. CDR1 is MDHEN and CDR2 is SYDVKM in the germline V gene. The CDR3 contains 13 residues. The V and J ends lost 10 bases and 3 bases respectively, with 12 bases between them.

The rearrangement joins TRBV28 to TRBJ2-2; maybe TRBD1 (6 bases). The sequence derives from a woman in her 40s in good health. Some clones in this sample may be carry-over from other donors' samples. Sequenced sample: PBMCs. The CDR3 region is CAIYREDTGELFF. The CDR3 DNA reads TGTGCCATCTACAGGGAAGACACCGGGGAGCTGTTTTTT. Full variable domain (rest looked up from reference TRBV28 and TRBJ2-2): DVKVTQSSRYLVKRTGEKVFLECVQDMDHENMFWYRQDPGLGLRLIYFSYDVKMKEKGDIPEGYSVSREKKERFSLILESASTNQTSMYLCAIYREDTGELFFGEGSRLTVL.